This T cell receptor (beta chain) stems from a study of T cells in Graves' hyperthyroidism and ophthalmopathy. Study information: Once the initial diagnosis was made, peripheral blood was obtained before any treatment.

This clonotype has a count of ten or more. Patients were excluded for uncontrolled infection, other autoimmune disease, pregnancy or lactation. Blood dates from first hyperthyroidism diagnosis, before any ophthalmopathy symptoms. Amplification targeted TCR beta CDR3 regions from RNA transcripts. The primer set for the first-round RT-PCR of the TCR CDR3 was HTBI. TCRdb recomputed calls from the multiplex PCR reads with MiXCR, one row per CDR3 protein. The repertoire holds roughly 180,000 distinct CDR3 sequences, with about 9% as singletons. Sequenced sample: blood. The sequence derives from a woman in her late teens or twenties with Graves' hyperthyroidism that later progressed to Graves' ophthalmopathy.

Here the CDR3 reads CASSFPEGYYGYTF. The CDR3, as DNA: TGTGCCAGCAGCTTCCCGGAGGGGTATTATGGCTACACCTTC. The rearrangement uses TRBV7-2 and TRBJ1-2, with D tentatively TRBD1 (5 bases). In germline, CDR1 is SGHTA, CDR2 FQGNSA. This CDR3 is 14 amino acids long. The germline V and J ends were trimmed by 3 bases and 5 bases, with 13 bases remaining between them.